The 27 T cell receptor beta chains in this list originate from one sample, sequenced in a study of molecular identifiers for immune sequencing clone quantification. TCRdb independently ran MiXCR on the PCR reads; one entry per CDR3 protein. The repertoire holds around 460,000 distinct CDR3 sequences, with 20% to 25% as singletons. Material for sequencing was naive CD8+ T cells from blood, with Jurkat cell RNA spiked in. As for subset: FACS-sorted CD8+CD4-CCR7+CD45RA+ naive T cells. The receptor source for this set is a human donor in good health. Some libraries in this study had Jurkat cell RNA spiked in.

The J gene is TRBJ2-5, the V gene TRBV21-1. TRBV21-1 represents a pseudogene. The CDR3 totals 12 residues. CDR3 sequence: CASSKARETQYF. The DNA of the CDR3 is TGTGCCAGCAGCAAAGCGCGAGAGACCCAGTACTTC.

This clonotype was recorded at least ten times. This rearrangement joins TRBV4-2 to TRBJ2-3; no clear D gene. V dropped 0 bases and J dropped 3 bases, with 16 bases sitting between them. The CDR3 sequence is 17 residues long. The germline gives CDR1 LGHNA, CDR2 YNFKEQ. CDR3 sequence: CASSQEGIGVRTDTQYF. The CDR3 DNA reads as TGTGCCAGCAGCCAAGAAGGTATAGGAGTTAGAACAGATACGCAGTATTTT.

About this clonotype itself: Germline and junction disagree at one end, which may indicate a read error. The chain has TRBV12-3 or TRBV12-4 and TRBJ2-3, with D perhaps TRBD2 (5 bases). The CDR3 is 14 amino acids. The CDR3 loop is CASSFGGGADMQYF. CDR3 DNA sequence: TGTGCCAGCAGTTTTGGAGGAGGCGCAGATATGCAGTATTTT.

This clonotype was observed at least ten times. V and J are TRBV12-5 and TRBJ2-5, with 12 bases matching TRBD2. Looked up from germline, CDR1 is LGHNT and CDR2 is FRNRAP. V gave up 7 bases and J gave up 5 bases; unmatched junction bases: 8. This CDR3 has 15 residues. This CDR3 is CASAMGLAGGETQYF. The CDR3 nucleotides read TGTGCTAGTGCCATGGGACTAGCGGGCGGGGAGACCCAGTACTTC.

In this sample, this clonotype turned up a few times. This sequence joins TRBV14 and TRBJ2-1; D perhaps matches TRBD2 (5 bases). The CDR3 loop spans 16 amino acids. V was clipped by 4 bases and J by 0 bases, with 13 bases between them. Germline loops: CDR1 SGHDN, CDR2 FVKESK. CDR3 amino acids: CASSPLTGSSYNEQFF. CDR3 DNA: TGTGCCAGCAGCCCCCTAACGGGGAGCTCCTACAATGAGCAGTTCTTC.

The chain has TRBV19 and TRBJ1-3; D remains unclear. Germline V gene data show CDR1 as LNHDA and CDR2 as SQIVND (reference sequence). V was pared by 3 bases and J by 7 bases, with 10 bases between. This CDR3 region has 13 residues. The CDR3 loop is CASSIGPSNTIYF. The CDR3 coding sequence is TGTGCCAGTAGTATCGGCCCATCGAACACCATATATTTT.

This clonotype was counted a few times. The CDR3 coding sequence is TGTGCCAGCAAAGGGATGGGCTTCGAGACCCAGTACTTC. Its protein is CASKGMGFETQYF. The chain links TRBV6-5 to TRBJ2-5; no clear D. Trimming removed 7 bases from V and 5 bases from J, with 14 bases in between. Germline V gene data show CDR1 as MNHEY and CDR2 as SVGAGI. The CDR3 is made up of 13 amino acids.

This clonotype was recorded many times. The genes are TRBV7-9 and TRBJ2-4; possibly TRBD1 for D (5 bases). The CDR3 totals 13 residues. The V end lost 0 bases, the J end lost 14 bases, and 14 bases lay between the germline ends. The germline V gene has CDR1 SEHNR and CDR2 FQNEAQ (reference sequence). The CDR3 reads CASSLAVEGVEYF. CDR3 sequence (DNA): TGTGCCAGCAGCTTAGCGGTTGAAGGGGTTGAGTACTTC. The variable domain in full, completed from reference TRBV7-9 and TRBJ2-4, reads DTGVSQNPRHKITKRGQNVTFRCDPISEHNRLYWYRQTLGQGPEFLTYFQNEAQLEKSRLLSDRFSAERPKGSFSTLEIQRTEQGDSAMYLCASSLAVEGVEYFGAGTRLSVL.

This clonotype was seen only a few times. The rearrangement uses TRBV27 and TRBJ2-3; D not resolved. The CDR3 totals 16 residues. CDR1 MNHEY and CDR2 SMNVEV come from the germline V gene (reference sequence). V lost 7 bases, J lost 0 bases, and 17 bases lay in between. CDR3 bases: TGTGCCAGCACCGCCCTATCACCTCGTAGCACAGATACGCAGTATTTT. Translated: CASTALSPRSTDTQYF.

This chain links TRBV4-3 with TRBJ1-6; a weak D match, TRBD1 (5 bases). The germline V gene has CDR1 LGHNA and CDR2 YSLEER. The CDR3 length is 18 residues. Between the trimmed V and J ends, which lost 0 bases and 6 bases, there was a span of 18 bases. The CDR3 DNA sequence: TGCGCCAGCAGCCAAGACTTACTCACAGGCCGTCCTAATTCACCCCTCCACTTT. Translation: CASSQDLLTGRPNSPLHF.

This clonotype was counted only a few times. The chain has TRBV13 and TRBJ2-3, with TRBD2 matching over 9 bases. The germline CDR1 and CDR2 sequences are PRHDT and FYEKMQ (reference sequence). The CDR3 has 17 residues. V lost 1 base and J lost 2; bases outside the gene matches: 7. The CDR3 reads CASSLEGLAGLTDTQYF. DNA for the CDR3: TGTGCCAGCAGCTTAGAGGGGCTAGCGGGGCTCACAGATACGCAGTATTTT.

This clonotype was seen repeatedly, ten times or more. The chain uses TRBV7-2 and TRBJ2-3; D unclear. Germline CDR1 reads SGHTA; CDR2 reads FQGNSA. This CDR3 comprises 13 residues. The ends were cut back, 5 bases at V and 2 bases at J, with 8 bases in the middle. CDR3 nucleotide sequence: TGTGCCAGCAGCCGCGCCTACACAGATACGCAGTATTTT. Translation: CASSRAYTDTQYF.

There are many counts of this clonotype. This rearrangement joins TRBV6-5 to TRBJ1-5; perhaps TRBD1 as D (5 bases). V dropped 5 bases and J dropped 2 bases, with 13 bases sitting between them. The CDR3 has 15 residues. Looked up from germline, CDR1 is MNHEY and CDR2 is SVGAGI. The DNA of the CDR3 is TGTGCCAGCAGTCCTACTGACAGTCGCAATCAGCCCCAGCATTTT. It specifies CASSPTDSRNQPQHF.

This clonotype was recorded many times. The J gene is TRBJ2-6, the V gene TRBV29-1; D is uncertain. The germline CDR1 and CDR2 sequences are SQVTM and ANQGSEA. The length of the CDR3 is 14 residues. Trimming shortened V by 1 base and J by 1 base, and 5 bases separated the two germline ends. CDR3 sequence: CSVEGLSGANVLTF. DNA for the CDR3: TGCAGCGTTGAAGGCCTGTCTGGGGCCAACGTCCTGACTTTC.

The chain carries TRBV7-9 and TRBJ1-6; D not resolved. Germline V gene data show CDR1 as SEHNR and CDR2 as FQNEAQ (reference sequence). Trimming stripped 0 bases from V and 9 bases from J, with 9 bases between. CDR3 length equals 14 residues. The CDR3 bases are TGTGCCAGCAGCTTAGCGGTAATAGGTTCACCCCTCCACTTT. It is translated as CASSLAVIGSPLHF.

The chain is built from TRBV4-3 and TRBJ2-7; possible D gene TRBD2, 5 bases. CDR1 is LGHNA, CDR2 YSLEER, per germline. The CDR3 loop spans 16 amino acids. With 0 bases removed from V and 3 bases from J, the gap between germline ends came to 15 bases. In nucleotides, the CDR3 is TGCGCCAGCAGCCAAGATGGTCCTAGCCCGATCTACGAGCAGTACTTC. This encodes CASSQDGPSPIYEQYF.

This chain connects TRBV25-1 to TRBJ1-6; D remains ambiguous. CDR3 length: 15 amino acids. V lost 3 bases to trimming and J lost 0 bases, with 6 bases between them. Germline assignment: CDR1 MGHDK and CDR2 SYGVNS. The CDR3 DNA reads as TGTGCCAGCAGTGAGGGGAGCTCCTATAATTCACCCCTCCACTTT. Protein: CASSEGSSYNSPLHF.

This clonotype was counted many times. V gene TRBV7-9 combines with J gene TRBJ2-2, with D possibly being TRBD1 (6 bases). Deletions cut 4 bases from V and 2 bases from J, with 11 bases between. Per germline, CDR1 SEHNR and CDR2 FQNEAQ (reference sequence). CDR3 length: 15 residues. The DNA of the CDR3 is TGTGCCAGCAGCTGGTGGACAGATAACACCGGGGAGCTGTTTTTT. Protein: CASSWWTDNTGELFF. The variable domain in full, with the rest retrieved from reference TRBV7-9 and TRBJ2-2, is DTGVSQNPRHKITKRGQNVTFRCDPISEHNRLYWYRQTLGQGPEFLTYFQNEAQLEKSRLLSDRFSAERPKGSFSTLEIQRTEQGDSAMYLCASSWWTDNTGELFFGEGSRLTVL.

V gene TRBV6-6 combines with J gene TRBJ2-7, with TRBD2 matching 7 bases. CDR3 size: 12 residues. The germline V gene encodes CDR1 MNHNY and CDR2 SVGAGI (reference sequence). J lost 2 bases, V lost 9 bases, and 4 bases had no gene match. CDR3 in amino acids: CASTSETYEQYF. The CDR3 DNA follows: TGTGCCAGTACTAGCGAGACCTACGAGCAGTACTTC.

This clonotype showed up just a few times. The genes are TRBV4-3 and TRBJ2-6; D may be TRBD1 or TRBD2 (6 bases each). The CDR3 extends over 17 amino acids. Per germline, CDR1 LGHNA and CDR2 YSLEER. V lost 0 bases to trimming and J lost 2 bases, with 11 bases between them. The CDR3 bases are TGCGCCAGCAGCCAAGACGTGGGGGGCACTGGGGCCAACGTCCTGACTTTC. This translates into CASSQDVGGTGANVLTF.

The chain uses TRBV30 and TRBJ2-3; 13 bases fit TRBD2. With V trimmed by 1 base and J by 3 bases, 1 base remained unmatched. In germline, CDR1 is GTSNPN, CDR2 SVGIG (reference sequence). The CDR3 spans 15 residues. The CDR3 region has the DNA TGTGCCTGGAGTGAGGGACTAGCGGGGACAGATACGCAGTATTTT. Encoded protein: CAWSEGLAGTDTQYF.

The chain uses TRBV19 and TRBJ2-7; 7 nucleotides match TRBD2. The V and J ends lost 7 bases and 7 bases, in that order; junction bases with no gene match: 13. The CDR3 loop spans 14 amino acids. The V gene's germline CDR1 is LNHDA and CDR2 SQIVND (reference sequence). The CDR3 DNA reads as TGTGCCAGTACCCCTGGCGGGGGTCGGAGGGAGCAGTACTTC. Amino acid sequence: CASTPGGGRREQYF.

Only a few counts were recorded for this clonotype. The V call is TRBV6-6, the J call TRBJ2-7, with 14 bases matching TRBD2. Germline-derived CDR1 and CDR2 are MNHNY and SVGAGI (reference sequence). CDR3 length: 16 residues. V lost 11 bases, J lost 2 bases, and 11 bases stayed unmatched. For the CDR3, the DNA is TGTGCCTCGCTTGGGACTAGCGGGGGAACCCCCTACGAGCAGTACTTC. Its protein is CASLGTSGGTPYEQYF.

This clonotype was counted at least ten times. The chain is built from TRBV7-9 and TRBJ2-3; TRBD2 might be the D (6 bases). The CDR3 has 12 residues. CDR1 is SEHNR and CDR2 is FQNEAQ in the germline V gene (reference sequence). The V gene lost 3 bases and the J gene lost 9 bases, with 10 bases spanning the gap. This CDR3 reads CASSFLAETQYF. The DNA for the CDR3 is TGTGCCAGCAGCTTCTTAGCGGAGACGCAGTATTTT.

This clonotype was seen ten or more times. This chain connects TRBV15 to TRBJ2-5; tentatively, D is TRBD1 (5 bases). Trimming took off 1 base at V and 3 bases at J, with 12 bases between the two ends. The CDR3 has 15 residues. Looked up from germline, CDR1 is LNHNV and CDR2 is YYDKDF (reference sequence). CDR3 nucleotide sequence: TGTGCCACCAGCAGAGTCCCCGACAGAAAAGAGACCCAGTACTTC. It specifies CATSRVPDRKETQYF.

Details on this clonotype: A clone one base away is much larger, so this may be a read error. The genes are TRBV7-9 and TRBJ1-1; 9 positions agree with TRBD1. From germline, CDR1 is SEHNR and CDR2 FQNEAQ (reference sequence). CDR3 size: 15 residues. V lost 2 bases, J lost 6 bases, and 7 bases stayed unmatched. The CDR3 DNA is TGTGCCAGCAGCTTAACGGACAGGGGATACGCTGAAGCTTTCTTT. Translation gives CASSLTDRGYAEAFF. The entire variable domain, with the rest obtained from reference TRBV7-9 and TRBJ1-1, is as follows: DTGVSQNPRHKITKRGQNVTFRCDPISEHNRLYWYRQTLGQGPEFLTYFQNEAQLEKSRLLSDRFSAERPKGSFSTLEIQRTEQGDSAMYLCASSLTDRGYAEAFFGQGTRLTVV.

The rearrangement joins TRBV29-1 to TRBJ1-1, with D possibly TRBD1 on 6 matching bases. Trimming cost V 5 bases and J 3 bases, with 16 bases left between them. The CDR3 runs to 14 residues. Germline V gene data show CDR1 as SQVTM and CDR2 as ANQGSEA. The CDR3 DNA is TGCAGCGTTCCGACCGGGGGCGCGGACACTGAAGCTTTCTTT. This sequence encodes CSVPTGGADTEAFF.